The 8 T cell receptor beta chains below all came from one sample that was sequenced in a study of Graves' ophthalmopathy and Graves' hyperthyroidism. Investigators amplified TCR beta CDR3 regions from RNA transcripts. Second-round multiplex PCR came after first-round RT-PCR with HTBI primers. TCRdb reanalysed the multiplex PCR reads using MiXCR and keeps one entry per CDR3 protein. The top ten clones hold around 3% of a sample with 350,000 to 450,000 distinct CDR3 sequences, under 25% of them seen once. The sequenced material came from peripheral blood. The receptors originated from a woman aged 18-29 years with stable Graves' hyperthyroidism.

This sequence joins TRBV24-1 and TRBJ1-5; 11 nucleotides align to TRBD1. CDR3 length: 16 residues. Germline lookup yields CDR1 KGHDR and CDR2 SFDVKD. V trimming: 4 bases; J trimming: 9 bases; junction bases outside the gene matches: 10. In nucleotides, the CDR3 is TGTGCCACCAGTGACCGGGGACAGGGGGATGTAACGCCCCAGCATTTT. Its protein is CATSDRGQGDVTPQHF.

The V and J genes are TRBV6-1 and TRBJ2-5; possible D gene TRBD1, 6 bases. Germline V lookup: CDR1 MNHNS, CDR2 SASEGT. The CDR3 runs 14 residues. V shed 6 bases and J shed 1 base, with 12 bases lying between them. In nucleotides, the CDR3 is TGTGCCAGCAGATGGGGACAAGCCCAAGAGACCCAGTACTTC. Protein sequence: CASRWGQAQETQYF.

This clonotype was observed many times. The chain couples TRBV27 to TRBJ2-7; D is ambiguous. This CDR3 spans 14 amino acids. CDR1 and CDR2 (germline): MNHEY, SMNVEV (reference sequence). V was trimmed by 7 bases and J by 2 bases, leaving 15 bases between them. In nucleotides, the CDR3 is TGTGCCAGCACCGCGGCCTTGCCTCCCTACGAGCAGTACTTC. Translating it yields CASTAALPPYEQYF.

This clonotype was counted many times. Written as DNA, the CDR3 is TGTGCCAGCAGCGCCGGGACAGGATATAATCAGCCCCAGCATTTT. The encoded protein is CASSAGTGYNQPQHF. J is TRBJ1-5 and V is TRBV6-1, with 8 nucleotides matching TRBD1. CDR3 length: 15 amino acids. From germline, CDR1 is MNHNS and CDR2 SASEGT. With 6 bases clipped from V and 4 bases from J, the junction kept 8 bases outside the gene matches.

At least ten counts were recorded for this clonotype. This chain links TRBV12-3 or TRBV12-4 with TRBJ1-2; 7 nucleotides line up with TRBD1. Trimming took 6 bases from V and 5 from J; bases not matched to a gene: 6. CDR3 size: 13 residues. The CDR3 here is CASRLTRGYGYTF. The DNA of the CDR3 is TGTGCCAGCAGGCTCACCAGGGGGTATGGCTACACCTTC.

Many counts were recorded for this clonotype. The DNA for the CDR3 is TGTGCCAGCAGTGCCGGGACAGGGAGGTTCGGAGGAGAGACCCAGTACTTC. Translated, it gives CASSAGTGRFGGETQYF. The V and J genes are TRBV2 and TRBJ2-5; TRBD1 matches at 9 bases. Germline trimming cut 4 bases from V and 4 bases from J; bases unmatched to any gene: 13. The CDR3 has 17 amino acids. Germline V lookup: CDR1 SNHLY, CDR2 FYNNEI. The whole variable domain, remainder taken from reference TRBV2 and TRBJ2-5, is EPEVTQTPSHQVTQMGQEVILRCVPISNHLYFYWYRQILGQKVEFLVSFYNNEISEKSEIFDDQFSVERPDGSNFTLKIRSTKLEDSAMYFCASSAGTGRFGGETQYFGPGTRLLVL.

This clonotype occurred a few times. The rearrangement joins TRBV30 to TRBJ1-2; D call uncertain. This CDR3 has 13 amino acids. Looked up from germline, CDR1 is GTSNPN and CDR2 is SVGIG (reference sequence). Trimming cost V 0 bases and J 8 bases, with 13 bases left between them. DNA for the CDR3: TGTGCCTGGAGTGTACTTTCGGTAGGGGGCTACACCTTC. Translation: CAWSVLSVGGYTF.

Notes on this clonotype: One end of the junction is discordant with germline, which a read error may explain. The rearrangement links TRBV24-1 to TRBJ2-2; possibly TRBD2 for D (5 bases). Germline CDR1 and CDR2: KGHDR and SFDVKD. The CDR3 spans 14 residues. The CDR3 is CATGEIANTGELCF. For the CDR3, the DNA is TGTGCCACCGGGGAGATCGCGAACACCGGGGAGCTGTGTTTT.